The rows below give T cell receptor beta chains drawn from one sample of a study of T cells after posttransplantation cyclophosphamide. Repertoires were generated with immunoSEQ multiplex PCR, while TCRdb's copy carries only in-frame clones and drops some. The sample contains 25,000 to 30,000 clones, 70% to 90% of which appear only once. What was sequenced was PBMCs. The receptors originated from a man aged 45-65 years. The conserved cysteine and the conserved F or W are not part of the CDR3 here.

TRBV27,TRBJ1-6,ASSVGARYNSPLH
TRBV11-3,TRBJ1-2,ASSLGQGGGYT
TRBV27,TRBJ2-3,ASSLIWGGTDTQY
TRBV2,TRBJ2-3,ASTPGTGTDTQY
TRBV5-1,TRBJ2-5,ASSSRDRGNQETQY
TRBV6-6,TRBJ2-3,ASSAGIYNTDTQY
TRBV28,TRBJ1-2,ASVPGQGDGYT
TRBV5-1,TRBJ2-3,ASSLVVGDTDTQY
TRBV2,TRBJ1-2,ASSEGGGYGYT
TRBV6-1,TRBJ2-3,ASSVGTASTDTQY
TRBV9,TRBJ1-6,ASGVGSPGGPLH
TRBV2,TRBJ2-5,ASSANSGREETQY
TRBV15,TRBJ1-1,ATSRDRWNTEAF
TRBV6-5,TRBJ1-4,ASSYTGGGEKLF
TRBV5-1,TRBJ2-5,ASSLIGGETQY
TRBV5-4,TRBJ1-1,ASSFGGWGTEAF
TRBV6-6,TRBJ2-6,ASSPSGGSGANVLT
TRBV4-2,TRBJ2-7,ASSLMGQGDEQY